This T cell receptor beta chain was captured in a study of beta chain features in type 1 diabetes. Isolated RNA was reverse transcribed in full, so expressed TCRB transcripts were sequenced. Naive, central memory and regulatory T cell samples produced a mean of about 3.5 million reads. Some clones are missing from TCRdb's copy, which holds only in-frame ones; the method was immunoSEQ multiplex PCR. The sample has approximately 380,000 clones, about 15% seen once; the top ten hold roughly 0.017%. Purity exceeded 95% in all sorted populations. This CDR3 region has 15 residues. Germline CDR1 SEHNR, CDR2 FQNEAQ (reference sequence). V was clipped by 3 bases and J by 4 bases, with 12 bases between them.

The receptor comes from a woman in her late teens or twenties in good health. The chain recombines TRBV7-9 with TRBJ2-2; maybe TRBD1 (5 bases). Sequencing used naive CD4+ T cells from blood. CDR3 coding DNA: TGTGCCAGCAGCTTTAAGGGGCCGAGCACCGGGGAGCTGTTTTTT. Its translation is CASSFKGPSTGELFF.